These 16 T cell receptor beta chains were all obtained from the same sample, sequenced in a study of blood T cell repertoires in COVID-19. Libraries were prepared by immunoSEQ multiplex PCR; TCRdb keeps only in-frame clonotypes and omits some of them. The sample carries 90,000 to 120,000 clones, around four fifths recorded once. The sample consisted of peripheral blood. The receptors originated from a man aged 65 to 79 with acute or convalescent COVID-19.

This chain uses TRBV9 with TRBJ1-1, with TRBD1 matching 8 bases. V shed 0 bases and J 7 bases; nucleotides not matched to a gene: 5. The germline gives CDR1 SGDLS, CDR2 YYNGEE. The CDR3 sequence is 14 residues long. The CDR3 spells CASSVEDRDIEAFF. The CDR3 DNA is TGTGCCAGCAGCGTAGAGGACAGGGATATTGAAGCTTTCTTT.

This rearrangement joins TRBV7-7 to TRBJ2-1, with D tentatively TRBD1 (6 bases). CDR3 length: 15 residues. Germline CDR1 reads SSHAT; CDR2 reads FNYEAQ (reference sequence). Trimming removed 5 bases from V and 2 bases from J, with 13 bases in between. The CDR3 sequence: CASSPDGTTYNEQFF. CDR3 nucleotide sequence: TGTGCCAGCAGCCCAGACGGGACAACCTACAATGAGCAGTTCTTC.

V gene TRBV7-2 combines with J gene TRBJ2-3, with D hard to call. V dropped 4 bases and J dropped 3 bases, with 8 bases sitting between them. From germline, CDR1 is SGHTA and CDR2 FQGNSA. There are 13 residues in the CDR3. CDR3 loop: CASSSLRTDTQYF. Written as DNA, the CDR3 is TGTGCCAGCAGCTCGCTCAGGACAGATACGCAGTATTTT. Looking up the rest from reference TRBV7-2 and TRBJ2-3 gives the full variable domain: GAGVSQSPSNKVTEKGKDVELRCDPISGHTALYWYRQSLGQGLEFLIYFQGNSAPDKSGLPSDRFSAERTGGSVSTLTIQRTQQEDSAVYLCASSSLRTDTQYFGPGTRLTVL.

This chain joins TRBV5-1 and TRBJ1-4; D gene ambiguous. V was trimmed by 4 bases and J by 6 bases, leaving 13 bases between them. The CDR3 is 14 amino acids. The germline V gene encodes CDR1 SGHRS and CDR2 YFSETQ. In DNA, the CDR3 is TGCGCCAGCAGCACGGACGGGAGAGATGAAAAACTGTTTTTT. This sequence encodes CASSTDGRDEKLFF.

The chain couples TRBV5-1 to TRBJ1-3; 8 bases map to TRBD1. CDR3 length: 16 residues. After removal of 4 bases from V and 0 bases from J, the junction contained 6 bases not matched to a gene. Looked up from germline, CDR1 is SGHRS and CDR2 is YFSETQ. As DNA, the CDR3 is TGCGCCAGCAGCCTCGGGACAGGTTCCTCTGGAAACACCATATATTTT. As protein: CASSLGTGSSGNTIYF.

The CDR3 DNA reads as TGCAGCGTTGATTCGACAGGGTCTGGCTACACCTTC. Encoded protein: CSVDSTGSGYTF. The V call is TRBV29-1, the J call TRBJ1-2, with 7 bases lining up with TRBD1. This CDR3 is 12 amino acids long. The V and J ends lost 3 bases and 7 bases, in that order; junction bases with no gene match: 5. Germline V gene lookup returns CDR1 SQVTM and CDR2 ANQGSEA. Together with reference TRBV29-1 and TRBJ1-2, the CDR3 gives the full variable domain: SAVISQKPSRDICQRGTSLTIQCQVDSQVTMMFWYRQQPGQSLTLIATANQGSEATYESGFVIDKFPISRPNLTFSTLTVSNMSPEDSSIYLCSVDSTGSGYTFGSGTRLTVV.

The gene calls are TRBV7-6 and TRBJ2-3; the match to TRBD2 covers 15 bases. Germline CDR1 is SGHVS and CDR2 is FNYEAQ. V gave up 5 bases and J gave up 4 bases; unmatched junction bases: 10. This CDR3 region has 18 residues. In DNA form, the CDR3 reads TGTGCCAGCAGCCCCTGGACTAGCGGGGGGGCCGCCGCAGATACGCAGTATTTT. Its translation: CASSPWTSGGAAADTQYF.

The chain employs TRBV5-4 and TRBJ2-7; 9 bases match TRBD2. V was pared by 0 bases and J by 7 bases, with 11 bases of the junction left unmatched. This CDR3 has 16 residues. The germline CDR1 and CDR2 sequences are SGHNT and YYREEE (reference sequence). The DNA of the CDR3 is TGTGCCAGCAGCTTGGGTGGGTTGGCGGGGGGGCCGGAGCAGTACTTC. It translates to CASSLGGLAGGPEQYF.

The chain recombines TRBV6-1 with TRBJ1-5; D call uncertain. Trimming removed 3 bases at V and 7 bases at J, with 13 bases between. Germline CDR1 reads MNHNS; CDR2 reads SASEGT. CDR3 size: 14 residues. The DNA for the CDR3 is TGTGCCAGCAGTGACGAGAAGTGGTGGCAGCCCCAGCATTTT. Translation gives CASSDEKWWQPQHF.

This chain links TRBV19 with TRBJ2-5, with 7 bases fitting TRBD2. The CDR3 has 12 residues. With 3 bases clipped from V and 5 bases from J, the junction kept 0 bases outside the gene matches. Germline values: CDR1 LNHDA, CDR2 SQIVND (reference sequence). CDR3 coding DNA: TGTGCCAGTAGTATCGGGGGGGAGACCCAGTACTTC. Protein product: CASSIGGETQYF.

This clone was detected a few times. J is TRBJ1-1 and V is TRBV2, with 8 nucleotides matching TRBD1. V shed 7 bases, J shed 4 bases, and the junction held 11 bases outside the gene matches. CDR1 and CDR2 (germline): SNHLY, FYNNEI. The CDR3 runs 15 residues. The CDR3 loop reads CASKFRGLESTEAFF. The CDR3 DNA reads as TGTGCCAGCAAGTTCAGGGGGCTAGAAAGCACTGAAGCTTTCTTT.

J is TRBJ1-4 and V is TRBV7-9, with 7 bases identical to TRBD1. In germline, CDR1 is SEHNR, CDR2 FQNEAQ (reference sequence). CDR3 length: 16 amino acids. V lost 0 bases and J lost 5; bases outside the gene matches: 6. The CDR3 DNA sequence: TGTGCCAGCAGCTTAGCCGGACAGGTACTGAATGAAAAACTGTTTTTT. Residues: CASSLAGQVLNEKLFF. The variable domain in full, with the rest retrieved from reference TRBV7-9 and TRBJ1-4, is DTGVSQNPRHKITKRGQNVTFRCDPISEHNRLYWYRQTLGQGPEFLTYFQNEAQLEKSRLLSDRFSAERPKGSFSTLEIQRTEQGDSAMYLCASSLAGQVLNEKLFFGSGTQLSVL.

Only a few counts were recorded for this clone. V usage is TRBV29-1 and J usage is TRBJ1-4; 7 bases match TRBD1. CDR1 is SQVTM and CDR2 is ANQGSEA in the germline V gene. The CDR3 consists of 13 residues. J lost 8 bases, V lost 4 bases, and 7 bases had no gene match. CDR3 in DNA: TGCAGCGTTGCTGACAGGGAAGACGAAAAACTGTTTTTT. Translating it yields CSVADREDEKLFF.

The V and J genes are TRBV2 and TRBJ1-5; D call uncertain. The CDR3 contains 12 residues. Trimming shortened V by 5 bases and J by 3 bases, and 5 bases separated the two germline ends. Germline V CDR1 and CDR2: SNHLY, FYNNEI. CDR3 sequence reads: CASSSFNQPQHF. CDR3 coding DNA: TGTGCCAGCAGTTCCTTCAATCAGCCCCAGCATTTT.

J is TRBJ2-3 and V is TRBV7-8; maybe TRBD1 (6 bases). Per the germline V gene, CDR1 is SGHVS and CDR2 is FQNEAQ. The V and J ends lost 5 bases and 0 bases respectively, with 9 bases between them. The CDR3 extends over 14 amino acids. The CDR3 sequence: CASSDRLSTDTQYF. CDR3 in DNA: TGTGCCAGCAGCGACAGGTTGAGCACAGATACGCAGTATTTT.

The rearrangement joins TRBV5-1 to TRBJ2-7, with 9 bases lining up with TRBD1. Germline V gives CDR1 SGHRS, CDR2 YFSETQ. The ends lost 6 bases at V and 3 bases at J; junction bases unmatched: 10. CDR3 length: 15 residues. The CDR3 nucleotides are TGCGCCAGCACCACAACAGGGGGCGGAAACTACGAGCAGTACTTC. Translating it yields CASTTTGGGNYEQYF.